This T cell receptor beta chain was sequenced during a study of technical replicates of blood from a few donors. Produced via immunoSEQ multiplex PCR; TCRdb's table is partial and in-frame only. The sample yields roughly 85,000 clones, 94% seen once. The clonotype was recovered from a human donor in good health. The sample comprised T cells isolated from PBMCs.

The CDR3 region is CASSGRERGQPQHF. Written as DNA, the CDR3 is TGTGCCAGCAGTGGGCGGGAAAGAGGTCAGCCCCAGCATTTT. V is TRBV2 and J is TRBJ1-5; the D is unclear. CDR3 length: 14 residues. Trimming left V 4 bases short and J 6 bases short, with 13 bases between. Germline loops: CDR1 SNHLY, CDR2 FYNNEI.